This T cell receptor beta chain was retrieved from a study of T-cell reconstitution after alpha-beta-depleted transplantation in children. Germline CDR1 reads SEHNR; CDR2 reads FQNEAQ (reference sequence). The CDR3 totals 15 residues. The trim removed 1 base at V and 2 bases at J, leaving 4 bases unmatched. This clonotype came up many times. The antigen remains unidentified. Researchers prepared the TCRbeta library using unique molecular identifiers, the study reports. Using its own MiXCR run on the PCR reads, TCRdb lists one record per CDR3 protein. The sample records over 150,000 distinct CDR3 sequences, roughly 6.5% being singletons. Study-wide results and caveats: Some patients' high day-60 TCRbeta diversity was traced to surviving recipient T cells and thymic progenitors. Where alpha-beta T cells came from about two months after transplant was reportedly several hundred expanded graft clones. At one year after transplant, newly produced T cells mostly accounted for T-cell counts and diversity.

The starting material was PBMCs, obtained before TCRalphabeta/CD19-depleted stem cell transplant. The rearrangement links TRBV7-9 to TRBJ2-5, with TRBD1 matching over 7 bases. This TCR derives from a girl under three years old with combined immunodeficiency, due to receive a stem cell transplant. The CDR3 loop is CASSLDRTGQETQYF. DNA of the CDR3: TGTGCCAGCAGCTTAGATAGGACAGGACAAGAGACCCAGTACTTC.